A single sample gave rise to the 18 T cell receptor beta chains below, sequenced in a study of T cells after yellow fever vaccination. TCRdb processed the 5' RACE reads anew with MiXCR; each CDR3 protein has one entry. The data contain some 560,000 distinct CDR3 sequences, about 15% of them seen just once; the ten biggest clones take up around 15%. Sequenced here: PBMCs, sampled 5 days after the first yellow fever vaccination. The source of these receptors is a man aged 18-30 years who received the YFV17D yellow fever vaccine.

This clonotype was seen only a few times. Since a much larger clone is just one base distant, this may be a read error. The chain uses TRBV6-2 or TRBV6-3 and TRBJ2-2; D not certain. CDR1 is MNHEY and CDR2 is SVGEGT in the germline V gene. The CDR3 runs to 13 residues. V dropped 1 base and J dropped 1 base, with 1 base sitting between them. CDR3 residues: CASSYWNTGELFF. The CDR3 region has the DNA TGTGCCAGCAGTTACTGGAACACCGGGGAGCTGTTTTTT.

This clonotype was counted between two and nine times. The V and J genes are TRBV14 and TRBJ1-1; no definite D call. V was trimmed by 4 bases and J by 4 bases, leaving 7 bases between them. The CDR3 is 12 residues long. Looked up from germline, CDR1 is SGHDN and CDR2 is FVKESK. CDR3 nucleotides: TGTGCCAGCAGCCCCGACTTCACTGAAGCTTTCTTT. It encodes CASSPDFTEAFF. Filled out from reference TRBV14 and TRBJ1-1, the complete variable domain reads EAGVTQFPSHSVIEKGQTVTLRCDPISGHDNLYWYRRVMGKEIKFLLHFVKESKQDESGMPNNRFLAERTGGTYSTLKVQPAELEDSGVYFCASSPDFTEAFFGQGTRLTVV.

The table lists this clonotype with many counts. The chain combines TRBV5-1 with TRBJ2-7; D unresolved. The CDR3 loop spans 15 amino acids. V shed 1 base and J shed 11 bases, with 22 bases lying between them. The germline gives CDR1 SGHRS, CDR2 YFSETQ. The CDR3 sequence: CASSLTRAGALLKYF. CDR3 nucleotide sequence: TGCGCCAGCAGCTTGACTCGGGCAGGAGCGCTCCTAAAGTACTTC. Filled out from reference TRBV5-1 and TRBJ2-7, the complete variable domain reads KAGVTQTPRYLIKTRGQQVTLSCSPISGHRSVSWYQQTPGQGLQFLFEYFSETQRNKGNFPGRFSGRQFSNSRSEMNVSTLELGDSALYLCASSLTRAGALLKYFGPGTRLTVT.

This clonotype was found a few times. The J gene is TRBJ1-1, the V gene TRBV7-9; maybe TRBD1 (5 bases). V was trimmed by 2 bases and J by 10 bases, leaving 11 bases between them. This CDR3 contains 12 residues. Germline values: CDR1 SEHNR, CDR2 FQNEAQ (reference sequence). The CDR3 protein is CASSLISGGAFF. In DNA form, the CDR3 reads TGTGCCAGCAGCTTAATATCGGGGGGAGCTTTCTTT.

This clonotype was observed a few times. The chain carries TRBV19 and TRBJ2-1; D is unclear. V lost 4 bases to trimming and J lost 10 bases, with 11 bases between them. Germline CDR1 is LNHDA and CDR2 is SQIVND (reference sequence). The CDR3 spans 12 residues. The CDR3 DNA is TGTGCCAGTAGTACCCGACCCCACGAGCAGTTCTTC. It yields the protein CASSTRPHEQFF.

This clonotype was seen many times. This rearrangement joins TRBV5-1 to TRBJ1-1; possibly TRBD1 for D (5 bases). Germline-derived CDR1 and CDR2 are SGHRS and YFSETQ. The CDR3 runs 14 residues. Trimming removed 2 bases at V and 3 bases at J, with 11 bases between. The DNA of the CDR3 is TGCGCCAGCAGCTTCGGAGGGGCGTACACTGAAGCTTTCTTT. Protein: CASSFGGAYTEAFF.

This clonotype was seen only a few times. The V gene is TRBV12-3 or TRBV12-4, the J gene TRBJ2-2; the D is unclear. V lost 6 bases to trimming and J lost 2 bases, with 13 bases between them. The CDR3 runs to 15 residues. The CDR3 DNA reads TGTGCCAGCAGAGACGAAAAAATAAACACCGGGGAGCTGTTTTTT. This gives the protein CASRDEKINTGELFF.

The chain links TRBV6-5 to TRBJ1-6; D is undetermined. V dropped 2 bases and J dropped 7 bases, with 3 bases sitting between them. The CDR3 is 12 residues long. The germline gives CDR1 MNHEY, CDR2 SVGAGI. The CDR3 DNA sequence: TGTGCCAGCAGTTACAAGAATTCACCCCTCCACTTT. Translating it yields CASSYKNSPLHF.

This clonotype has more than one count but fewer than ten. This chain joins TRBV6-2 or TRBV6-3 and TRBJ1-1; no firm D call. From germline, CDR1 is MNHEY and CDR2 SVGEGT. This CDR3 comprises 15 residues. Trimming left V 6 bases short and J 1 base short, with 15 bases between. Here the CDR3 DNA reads TGTGCCAGCAGATCGGGGTTTTCCGGGAACACTGAAGCTTTCTTT. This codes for CASRSGFSGNTEAFF.

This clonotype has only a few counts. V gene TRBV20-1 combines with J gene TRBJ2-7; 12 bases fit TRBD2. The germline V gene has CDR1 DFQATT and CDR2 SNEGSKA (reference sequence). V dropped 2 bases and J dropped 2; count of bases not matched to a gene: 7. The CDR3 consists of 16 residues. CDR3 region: CSARTSSGGAAYEQYF. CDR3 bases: TGCAGTGCTAGAACCTCTAGCGGGGGGGCCGCCTACGAGCAGTACTTC.

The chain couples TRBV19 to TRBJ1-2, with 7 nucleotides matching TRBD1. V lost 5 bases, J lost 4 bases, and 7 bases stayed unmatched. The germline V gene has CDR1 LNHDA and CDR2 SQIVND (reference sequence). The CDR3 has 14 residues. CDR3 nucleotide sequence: TGTGCCAGTAGTGCCGACAGGGCATTCTATGGCTACACCTTC. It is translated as CASSADRAFYGYTF.

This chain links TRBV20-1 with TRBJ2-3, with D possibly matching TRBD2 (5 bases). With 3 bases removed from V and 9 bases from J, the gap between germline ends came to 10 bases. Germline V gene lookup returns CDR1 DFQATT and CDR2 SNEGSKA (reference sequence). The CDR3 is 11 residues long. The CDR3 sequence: CSASTGETQYF. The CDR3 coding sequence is TGCAGTGCTAGTACCGGGGAGACGCAGTATTTT.

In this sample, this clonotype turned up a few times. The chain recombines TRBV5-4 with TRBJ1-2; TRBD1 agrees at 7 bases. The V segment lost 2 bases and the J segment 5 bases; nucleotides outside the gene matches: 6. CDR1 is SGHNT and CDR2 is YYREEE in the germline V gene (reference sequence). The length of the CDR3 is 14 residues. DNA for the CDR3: TGTGCCAGCAGCTTAAAGGGGGCTGGGTATGGCTACACCTTC. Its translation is CASSLKGAGYGYTF.

CDR3 protein: CASRPIAGGGTGELFF. As DNA, the CDR3 is TGCGCCAGCAGGCCGATAGCGGGGGGGGGCACCGGGGAGCTGTTTTTT. The rearrangement links TRBV10-2 to TRBJ2-2, with 11 bases aligning to TRBD2. Germline assignment: CDR1 WSHSY and CDR2 SAAADI. The CDR3 is 16 amino acids. Trimming cost V 6 bases and J 4 bases; bases outside gene matches: 7.

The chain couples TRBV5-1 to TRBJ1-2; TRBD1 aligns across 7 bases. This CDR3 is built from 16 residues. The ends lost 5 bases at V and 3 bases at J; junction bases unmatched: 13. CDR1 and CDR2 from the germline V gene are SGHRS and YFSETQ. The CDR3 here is CASSYSGQDGYYGYTF. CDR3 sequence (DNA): TGCGCCAGCAGTTACTCAGGACAGGACGGCTACTATGGCTACACCTTC.

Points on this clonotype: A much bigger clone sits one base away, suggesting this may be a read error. Written as DNA, the CDR3 is TGTGCCAGCACACCTGGGGGGTCAGATAATTCACCCCTCCACTTT. Translated, it gives CASTPGGSDNSPLHF. The chain carries TRBV2 and TRBJ1-6, with a possible D match to TRBD1 (5 bases). Germline values: CDR1 SNHLY, CDR2 FYNNEI. The CDR3 has 15 amino acids. Trimming cost V 7 bases and J 5 bases, with 15 bases left between them.

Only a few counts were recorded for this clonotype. The CDR3 region is CASSLGRTTGELFF. The CDR3 DNA sequence: TGTGCCAGCAGCTTAGGGCGAACCACCGGGGAGCTGTTTTTT. The chain recombines TRBV7-3 with TRBJ2-2; D unclear. Trimming pared 2 bases from V and 4 bases from J, leaving 8 bases between. This CDR3 has 14 residues. The V gene's germline CDR1 is SGHTA and CDR2 FQGTGA.

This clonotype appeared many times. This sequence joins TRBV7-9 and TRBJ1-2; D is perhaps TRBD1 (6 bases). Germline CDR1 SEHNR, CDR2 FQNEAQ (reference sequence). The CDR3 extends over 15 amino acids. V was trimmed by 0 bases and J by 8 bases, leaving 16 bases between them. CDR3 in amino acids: CASSLANAGVQGYTF. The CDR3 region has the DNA TGTGCCAGCAGCTTAGCGAATGCAGGGGTCCAGGGCTACACCTTC.